This record looks at one T cell receptor beta chain sequence and its context. This clone was seen only a few times. The specificity of this receptor is unknown. Within one base of it there is no much larger clone, and no base qualities were kept. These data are taken from a study of beta chain features in type 1 diabetes (dated by TCRdb to 2016 to 2019). Describing the broader study: No differences in mean age, gender distribution, total cell number or subset yield were found between patients and healthy donors. Across all samples, 90 million to 130 million sorted cells were examined, and cell number per subset correlated strongly with RNA yield. The study compared the TCRB repertoires of sorted circulating CD4+ T cell subsets in recently diagnosed type 1 diabetes patients with those in matched healthy donors. Regulatory and stem cell-like memory subsets were isolated from only 8 patients and roughly 8 healthy donors, whereas naive and central memory subsets came from all 30 or so donors. The study at large found these results: Naive, central memory and regulatory TCRB repertoires appeared more similar among patients than among healthy donors. PCR might favor shorter templates, but patient and control samples were amplified and corrected together, so any skew would affect both groups equally. Type 1 diabetes patients showed a moderate but significant shortening of TCRB CDR3 length in all four CD4+ subsets. Patients with type 1 diabetes made fewer insertions and deleted more nucleotides at VDJ recombination sites, implying thymic rearrangement abnormalities. Because cDNA rather than genomic DNA was sequenced, highly expressing activated cells could have been over-represented, although no difference in activation and CD3 levels was found between groups. Because the HLA sub-analyses included only small numbers of individuals, any influence of HLA type on TCRB rearrangement was left unresolved.

The germline V gene encodes CDR1 LGHNA and CDR2 YSLEER. V lost 1 base and J lost 4 bases, and the count of bases not matched to a germline gene is 7. The CDR3 goes from the cysteine to the phenylalanine over 17 residues. CDR3 DNA only is kept here, 51 bases in frame from base 1. All of the isolated RNA was reverse transcribed with the High Capacity cDNA Reverse Transcription Kit, so expressed TCRB transcripts were sequenced. Deep immunoSEQ sequencing was applied to naive, central memory and regulatory T cell samples, giving an average of roughly 3.5 million total reads per sample. After sorted cells were lysed in RLT buffer, RNA was extracted with DNase-treated RNeasy Micro or Mini kits, with the choice depending on cell number. Each cell subset was processed on its own to prevent cross-contamination, while patient and healthy donor samples were processed together. Using the immunoSEQ multiplex PCR, TCRB sequences were amplified from cDNA into 87-bp fragments spanning the CDR3 region. Sequencing of the amplicons was performed on the Illumina HiSeq platform. Processing in the source paper ran as follows. Synthetic template baselines were used to correct PCR bias computationally, reads within Hamming distance 2 were collapsed together, and singletons that could not be merged were discarded. By aligning reads against IMGT, V, D and J genes, CDR3 length, and insertions or deletions at six rearrangement sites were assigned. Clonotype counts were normalized to sorted cell number within each subset before computing true diversity and Gini coefficients with the tcR R package. Repertoire sharing was quantified using the overlap coefficient calculated on TCRB nucleotide sequences. Held by TCRdb, this immuneACCESS table contains in-frame sequences only and omits some clones. Under half of the omission traces to an unresolved V gene where checked; the cause of the rest is unknown. D and trimming were read from the DNA, whereas the V and J calls and clone size are those reported in that table. This sample lists over 150,000 clones; 10% were detected once. The ten most abundant clones make up around 0.5% of the sample.

A single peripheral blood draw of around 0.11 L on average was collected from each donor into heparinised tubes. Using a panel that included CD45RO, CCR7, CD25, CD127, CD95 and CD27, naive, central memory, regulatory and stem cell-like memory CD4+ T cells were sorted on a BD FACSAria II. A purity above 98% was achieved for all sorted populations. PBMCs were separated immediately by Lymphoprep density gradient centrifugation and were stained directly, without being cultured. To minimize batch effects, samples were stained and sorted in pairs, one healthy donor with one patient per experiment. Input material: central memory CD4+ T cells from blood. The TCR originated in a man aged 25 to 40 with type 1 diabetes. The V gene is TRBV4-3 and the J gene is TRBJ2-3; 11 junctional bases match TRBD2. The DNA sequence is TGCGCCAGCAGCCAAGCAGCCGGGACTAGCGGATCAGATACGCAGTATTTT. Translated, this gives CASSQAAGTSGSDTQYF.